This TCR beta chain was profiled in a study of T-cell memory formation after mild COVID-19 (dated by TCRdb to the early 2020s). With regard to the full study: TCR sequence clusters from the two donors were largely donor specific. In two donors, T-cell clones that expanded and contracted after mild COVID-19 were tracked by sequencing TCRalpha and TCRbeta repertoires over time. Two young, previously healthy adult volunteers, one female and one male, were included in the cohort. Study-wide conclusions, independent of this receptor: Clones contracting from day 15 to 85 had balanced CD4/CD8 phenotypes, while a second wave expanding from day 15 to 37 was biased towards CD4+. The detection of some responding clones in pre-infection memory suggests that pre-existing cross-reactive memory T cells joined the SARS-CoV-2 response. Contracting CD4+ clones turned up mainly in the CM and EM memory subsets, whereas EMRA was where CD8+ clones were enriched. The study included only a couple of mild cases, and larger cohorts that include severe cases with pre-infection samples were judged to be necessary. Whether the second-wave clones peaking on day 37 were SARS-CoV-2 specific was not confirmed.

Sequenced using an Illumina NovaSeq 6000. Using 5'RACE with constant-segment primers, TCRalpha and TCRbeta cDNA libraries were constructed, with sample barcodes and unique molecular identifiers added in the process. RNA was extracted from every sample with Trizol reagent. The libraries were amplified in two PCR steps, and the second step added a second sample barcode and Illumina TruSeq adapters. Sequencing of libraries was performed on an Illumina NovaSeq with 2 x 150 bp paired-end reads. As for the authors' bioinformatics: The reads were demultiplexed and collapsed into UMI-guided consensus sequences using migec v1.2.7. Using mixcr v2.1.11, the UMI consensuses were aligned to TRA and TRB V and J templates and assembled into clonotypes. Expanded or contracted clonotypes were those called significant by both edgeR and NoisET, with noise models trained on biological replicates. For edgeR calls, the thresholds were a false discovery rate-adjusted p below 0.01 and a log2 fold-change of 1. As an exploratory analysis of dynamics, max-normalized trajectories of the 1000 most abundant clonotypes were examined by PCA with hierarchical clustering. Separately sequenced CD4+ and CD8+ repertoires were used to assign the CD4 or CD8 phenotype of responding clones. TCRdb took the public reads, trimmed them with fastp at Q25, ran MiXCR for clone calling and kept in-frame beta chains. Rows with a matching CDR3 protein are joined into one entry that keeps the most common DNA and genes. TCRdb's processing, not the study's, gives the V and J calls here. For this sample the table gives about 470,000 distinct CDR3 sequences, of which 15% to 20% were detected only once. The ten largest account for around an eighth of the sample.

The table lists this clonotype with a few counts. What this receptor recognizes is not known. Per-base quality was not reported, and no clone a single base away is much larger than it. Ficoll-Paque density gradient centrifugation was the method used to isolate PBMCs. V gives up 6 bases and J gives up 6 bases, and the segment between their germline ends measures 12 bases. Inclusive of the bounding cysteine and phenylalanine, the CDR3 is 12 residues long. CDR3 DNA is the only sequence kept; it has 36 bases, read in frame from the first base. The CDR1 and CDR2 encoded by the germline V gene are MDHEN and SYDVKM.

This chain joins TRBV28 to TRBJ2-7; the D segment cannot be called with confidence. The specimen sequenced was PBMCs or a T cell subset sorted from them (not recorded which). This clonotype originated in an adult woman who had mild COVID-19 (a few samples of this study predate the infection). The sample titles of this study are shuffled in the database, so cell type and time point are left out; the donor was told from shared clones. The bases are TGTGCCAGCAGCTCAGTCGCAGGCGAGCAGTACTTC. It is translated as CASSSVAGEQYF.